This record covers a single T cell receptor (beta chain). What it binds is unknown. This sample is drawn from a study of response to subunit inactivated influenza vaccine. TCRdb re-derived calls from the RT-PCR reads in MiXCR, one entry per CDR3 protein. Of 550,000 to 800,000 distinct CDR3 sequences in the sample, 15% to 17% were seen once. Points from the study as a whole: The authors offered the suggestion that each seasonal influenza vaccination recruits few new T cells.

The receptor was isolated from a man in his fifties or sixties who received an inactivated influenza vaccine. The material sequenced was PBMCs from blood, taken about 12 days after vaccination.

As DNA, the CDR3 is TGTGCCAGCAGCTTAGCGGCGGCCGCTAACTATGGCTACACCTTC. It yields the protein CASSLAAAANYGYTF. This rearrangement joins TRBV7-2 to TRBJ1-2; D ambiguous. Looked up from germline, CDR1 is SGHTA and CDR2 is FQGNSA. Trimming took 0 bases from V and 0 from J, leaving 8 bases between them. The CDR3 length is 15 residues.